A selection of T cell receptor beta chains follows, all from one sample in a study of T-cell reconstitution after alpha-beta-depleted transplantation in children. TCRdb re-called the PCR reads with MiXCR, one entry per CDR3 protein. Here the sample spans about 300,000 distinct CDR3 sequences, around 7.3% being singletons. The input for sequencing was peripheral blood, taken 360 days after TCRalphabeta/CD19-depleted stem cell transplant. Receptor source: a female patient aged 2-15 years who had a stem cell transplant for Fanconi anemia, so the T cells may come from the graft donor. Each CDR3 is given with its conserved first and last residue. Each record gives: J gene, V gene, D gene, clone size, CDR3 DNA, CDR3 protein. D genes are given only for firm matches. Not every row has a clone size; where given, it reads once, few, many or a size class.

TRBJ1-3 TRBV20-1 NA many TGCAGTGCTAGGGGACACTTCCTCGGGGAAAACACCATATATTTT CSARGHFLGENTIYF
TRBJ1-2 TRBV12-3/TRBV12-4 NA many TGTGCCAGCAGTCGCCGGGGGGGTTATGGCTACACCTTC CASSRRGGYGYTF
TRBJ2-7 TRBV5-1 NA many TGCGCCAGCAGCTTGATTGGTAGCAGTTGGCACGAGCAGTACTTC CASSLIGSSWHEQYF
TRBJ1-1 TRBV9 NA many TGTGCCAGCAGTGTCCGGGGGAACACTGAAGCTTTCTTT CASSVRGNTEAFF
TRBJ1-5 TRBV7-2 NA many TGTGCCAGCAGCTTAGGGTTTAATCAGCCCCAGCATTTT CASSLGFNQPQHF
TRBJ2-2 TRBV28 NA many TGTGCCAGCAGTGAGATGAACGGGGAGCTGTTTTTT CASSEMNGELFF
TRBJ2-5 TRBV7-8 TRBD2 few TGTGCCAGCAGCTTACAGGGACTAGCTAGAAAGATGCACTTC CASSLQGLARKMHF
TRBJ2-1 TRBV14 NA many TGTGCCAGCAGCCATCTGGGACTCAACAATGAGCAGTTCTTC CASSHLGLNNEQFF
TRBJ1-5 TRBV6-1 NA few TGTGCCAGCAGTGAGGCCCTAAATCAGCCCCAGCATTTT CASSEALNQPQHF
TRBJ2-5 TRBV5-1 TRBD2 NA TGCGCCAGCAGCCTTAGCGGGAGACCTCCACAAGAGACCCAGTACTTC CASSLSGRPPQETQYF
TRBJ2-1 TRBV15 TRBD2 many TGTGCCACCAGCATAGCGGGGGGGATATACAATGAGCAGTTCTTC CATSIAGGIYNEQFF
TRBJ1-1 TRBV10-2 NA many TGCGCCAGCAGTGTTAAGGGGAGCACTGAAGCTTTCTTT CASSVKGSTEAFF
TRBJ1-2 TRBV10-2 NA many TGCGCCAGCGGAATCGGACCTAACTATGGCTACACCTTC CASGIGPNYGYTF
TRBJ1-2 TRBV15 NA many TGTGCCACCAGCAGGAATTTGGACGCACGCTTTGACTATGGCTACACCTTC CATSRNLDARFDYGYTF
TRBJ2-4 TRBV28 NA many TGTGCCAGCAGTTTATTTGAGGGAGAGGATTTCATTCAGTACTTC CASSLFEGEDFIQYF
TRBJ2-7 TRBV20-1 TRBD2 few TGCAGTGCTCCTTCGGGACTAGCGGGAGGCCGGGATTCCTACGAGCAGTACTTC CSAPSGLAGGRDSYEQYF
TRBJ2-3 TRBV12-3/TRBV12-4 TRBD2 many TGTGCCAGCAGTTTCCCTAGCGGGAGGTCTACGCAGTATTTT CASSFPSGRSTQYF
TRBJ2-7 TRBV20-1 NA many TGCAGTCCCCAGTATTGGGGGATCGACGAGCAGTACTTC CSPQYWGIDEQYF
TRBJ1-6 TRBV20-1 NA NA TGCAGTGCTAGACGGGACGCCATAGGGTCACCCCTCCACTTT CSARRDAIGSPLHF
TRBJ2-2 TRBV12-3/TRBV12-4 NA few TGTGCCAGCAGTTTGGAGGAAGACGGGGAGCTGTTTTTT CASSLEEDGELFF
TRBJ1-6 TRBV4-2 NA few TGTGCCAGCAGCCAAGGACGTGCTAATTCACCCCTCCACTTT CASSQGRANSPLHF
TRBJ1-1 TRBV7-2 NA many TGTGCCAGCAGCTTGGACGGCCACCGTGGTACTGAAGCTTTCTTT CASSLDGHRGTEAFF
TRBJ2-7 TRBV29-1 NA many TGCAGCGTTGTTCAGGTTAGCTCCTACGAGCAGTACTTC CSVVQVSSYEQYF
TRBJ2-7 TRBV27 NA many TGTGCCAGCAGTATCACAGGGTCTGGCGAGCAGTACTTC CASSITGSGEQYF
TRBJ2-7 TRBV6-2/TRBV6-3 TRBD2 many TGTGCCAGCAGTTACTCGACGGGGGGGGGTTCCTACGAGCAGTACTTC CASSYSTGGGSYEQYF
TRBJ1-6 TRBV7-2 NA NA TGTGCCAGCACCAATCGTAGGAGCTCCTATAATTCACCCCTCCACTTT CASTNRRSSYNSPLHF
TRBJ2-1 TRBV9 TRBD1 many TGTGCCAGCAGCGTACCCCCAGGGACAGGGTACAATGAGCAGTTCTTC CASSVPPGTGYNEQFF
TRBJ2-5 TRBV9 TRBD2 NA TGTGCCAGCAGCGCAAGGGAGGGGCTGGTCGAGACCCAGTACTTC CASSAREGLVETQYF
TRBJ1-1 TRBV29-1 NA many TGCAGCGTGTACAGGCCACTGAACACTGAAGCTTTCTTT CSVYRPLNTEAFF
TRBJ1-1 TRBV6-5 NA many TGTGCCAGCAGCCGCAGTAAATACACTGAAGCTTTCTTT CASSRSKYTEAFF
TRBJ2-3 TRBV7-3 NA few TGTGCCAGCAGCTTCTCCGGGACTAGCACAGATACGCAGTATTTT CASSFSGTSTDTQYF
TRBJ2-7 TRBV18 TRBD1 NA TGTGCCAGCTCACCGACAGGGAACACCTACGAGCAGTACTTC CASSPTGNTYEQYF
TRBJ2-1 TRBV5-5 NA NA TGTGCCAGCAGCTTGGACAGGGTCCCCCTTTCTACAAATGAGCAGTTCTTC CASSLDRVPLSTNEQFF
TRBJ2-1 TRBV6-2/TRBV6-3 NA NA TGTGCCAGCAGTGACTCCGACTCCGTAGGCTTATTCTTC CASSDSDSVGLFF
TRBJ2-2 TRBV3-1 NA NA TGTGCCACCTCCGGGCCCGGAGGGAACACCGGGGAGCTGTTTTTT CATSGPGGNTGELFF
TRBJ1-4 TRBV3-1 TRBD1 many TGTGCCAGCAGCCAGCGGGACAGGGTCGTTGTGTTTCATGAAAAACTGTTTTTT CASSQRDRVVVFHEKLFF
TRBJ2-5 TRBV6-1 NA many TGTGCCAGCAGTGAAGCTGAATGGGAGACCCAGTACTTC CASSEAEWETQYF
TRBJ2-3 TRBV6-4 TRBD2 many TGTGCCAGCAGCCCTCAGACTAGCGCTTACACAGATACGCAGTATTTT CASSPQTSAYTDTQYF
TRBJ2-1 TRBV18 TRBD1 few TGTGCCAGCTCACCAGCCAGGGGGCGCAATGAGCAGTTCTTC CASSPARGRNEQFF
TRBJ1-1 TRBV12-3/TRBV12-4 NA many TGTGCCAGCAGTTTTTCACTACCGGGGGCTTTCTTT CASSFSLPGAFF
TRBJ2-1 TRBV4-1 TRBD2 NA TGCGCCAGCAGCCATCAGCGGGGGGGCTCCTACAATGAGCAGTTCTTC CASSHQRGGSYNEQFF
TRBJ2-5 TRBV7-8 TRBD2 NA TGTGCCAGCAGCTTAGTTCAGGCTAGCGGGGGGGCCGGGGAGACCCAGTACTTC CASSLVQASGGAGETQYF
TRBJ1-4 TRBV9 TRBD1 few TGTGCCAGCAGCCCTGCTATAGGGACAGGTTGGGAAAAACTGTTTTTT CASSPAIGTGWEKLFF
TRBJ1-4 TRBV4-2 TRBD1 many TGTGCCAGCAGCCGTCAACGGGACAGGGTAAATGAAAAACTGTTTTTT CASSRQRDRVNEKLFF
TRBJ1-2 TRBV6-5 NA many TGTGCCAGCAGTTACTCACCAGCCATTTATGGCTACACCTTC CASSYSPAIYGYTF
TRBJ2-2 TRBV12-3/TRBV12-4 TRBD1 many TGTGCCAGCAGTTTAGACAGGGGGCTTGGCACCGGGGAGCTGTTTTTT CASSLDRGLGTGELFF
TRBJ2-1 TRBV24-1 TRBD1 many TGTGCCACCAGCGGACAGGGTTTGGCCAATGAGCAGTTCTTC CATSGQGLANEQFF
TRBJ2-1 TRBV20-1 NA many TGCAGTGCTGATCAGGAGCGATACAATGAGCAGTTCTTC CSADQERYNEQFF
TRBJ2-3 TRBV24-1 TRBD2 few TGTGCCACCAGTGATTTGACTAGCGGGGGATCAGATACGCAGTATTTT CATSDLTSGGSDTQYF
TRBJ2-2 TRBV27 TRBD1 many TGTGCCAGCAGTTATGGACAGGGATACACCGGGGAGCTGTTTTTT CASSYGQGYTGELFF
TRBJ2-7 TRBV5-1 NA many TGCGCCAGCAGCTGGGGGGACGGATTCTACGAGCAGTACTTC CASSWGDGFYEQYF
TRBJ2-7 TRBV10-3 NA many TGTGCCATCAGTGAGAGGCACGAGCAGTACTTC CAISERHEQYF
TRBJ2-2 TRBV23-1 NA few TGCGCCAGCACTGACCGCGGACCGGTAAACCCCGGGGAGCTGTTTTTT CASTDRGPVNPGELFF
TRBJ1-2 TRBV5-1 TRBD1 many TGCGCCAGCAGTCCGGACAGGGAAGGTGGTGGCTACACCTTC CASSPDREGGGYTF
TRBJ2-7 TRBV7-3 TRBD1 NA TGTGCCAGCAGCCTTCAGGGGGCGATCGGTTACGAGCAGTACTTC CASSLQGAIGYEQYF
TRBJ2-1 TRBV20-1 TRBD1 many TGCAGTGCAAACACCGGACAGGGGGTCTACAATGAGCAGTTCTTC CSANTGQGVYNEQFF
TRBJ2-2 TRBV11-3 TRBD1 NA TGTGCCAGCCGTCAAGGGACAGGGGAGACCGGGGAGCTGTTTTTT CASRQGTGETGELFF
TRBJ2-3 TRBV20-1 NA many TGCAGTGCTAGGGACCCTAAAACGCAGTATTTT CSARDPKTQYF